Listed here are 15 T cell receptor beta chains from one sample, sequenced in a study of cytomegalovirus exposure and HLA in healthy donors. The PCR employed 60 Vbeta primers together with 13 Jbeta primers. Sequencing was performed with immunoSEQ multiplex PCR; in TCRdb, only in-frame clones are kept and a portion is missing. The sample holds more than 80,000 clones, more than 75% seen once. Sequences were obtained from PBMCs. The receptors shown here come from a woman in her 50s in good health and CMV-seropositive.

The table lists this clone with a few counts. V and J are TRBV19 and TRBJ1-2; D unresolved. Germline CDR1 reads LNHDA; CDR2 reads SQIVND (reference sequence). Trimming took 0 bases from V and 5 from J, leaving 10 bases between them. This CDR3 spans 14 amino acids. CDR3 loop: CASSIEGRRYGYTF. CDR3 DNA sequence: TGTGCCAGTAGTATAGAGGGGAGGCGGTATGGCTACACCTTC. The full variable domain, its missing parts supplied by reference TRBV19 and TRBJ1-2, is DGGITQSPKYLFRKEGQNVTLSCEQNLNHDAMYWYRQDPGQGLRLIYYSQIVNDFQKGDIAEGYSVSREKKESFPLTVTSAQKNPTAFYLCASSIEGRRYGYTFGSGTRLTVV.

The chain has TRBV5-1 and TRBJ2-1; 8 bases fit TRBD2. Germline lookup yields CDR1 SGHRS and CDR2 YFSETQ. This CDR3 has 16 amino acids. After removal of 4 bases from V and 3 bases from J, the junction contained 9 bases not matched to a gene. This chain's CDR3 is CASSPGAGAIYNEQFF. DNA of the CDR3: TGCGCCAGCAGCCCAGGAGCGGGGGCCATCTACAATGAGCAGTTCTTC.

This clone was seen more than once but under ten times. The V call is TRBV4-1, the J call TRBJ2-7; 8 bases align to TRBD2. The V and J ends lost 4 bases and 4 bases, in that order; junction bases with no gene match: 9. The CDR3 contains 15 residues. The germline V gene has CDR1 MGHRA and CDR2 YSYEKL. CDR3 loop: CASSPAGTRDYEQYF. The CDR3 DNA sequence: TGCGCCAGCAGCCCCGCCGGGACTAGAGATTACGAGCAGTACTTC.

The chain recombines TRBV27 with TRBJ1-6; D remains ambiguous. CDR1 is MNHEY and CDR2 is SMNVEV in the germline V gene (reference sequence). The CDR3 spans 14 residues. V was pared by 7 bases and J by 9 bases, with 16 bases between. In nucleotides, the CDR3 is TGTGCCAGCACCTTAGGACGAGGGAGTTCACCCCTCCACTTT. Its translation is CASTLGRGSSPLHF.

The chain combines TRBV7-9 with TRBJ1-3; D remains unclear. Deletions cut 5 bases from V and 0 bases from J, with 8 bases between. This CDR3 contains 14 residues. Germline V lookup: CDR1 SEHNR, CDR2 FQNEAQ (reference sequence). The CDR3 nucleotides are TGTGCCAGCAGCCTACTCCCCTCTGGAAACACCATATATTTT. Protein sequence: CASSLLPSGNTIYF.

V is TRBV18 and J is TRBJ1-3; 7 bases are a match to TRBD1. J gave up 4 bases and V 3 bases, and 3 bases lay outside the gene matches. Germline lookup yields CDR1 KGHSH and CDR2 LQKENI. This CDR3 spans 14 amino acids. The CDR3 nucleotides read TGTGCCAGCTCACCGTTGGACAGGGGAAACACCATATATTTT. This codes for CASSPLDRGNTIYF.

The chain recombines TRBV9 with TRBJ2-1; 8 bases are a match to TRBD2. With 0 bases clipped from V and 5 bases from J, the junction kept 13 bases outside the gene matches. CDR1 SGDLS and CDR2 YYNGEE come from the germline V gene. The CDR3 consists of 18 residues. In nucleotides, the CDR3 is TGTGCCAGCAGCGTAGGAGGAGGACTAGCAATTCGGGACAATGAGCAGTTCTTC. It translates to CASSVGGGLAIRDNEQFF.

The V call is TRBV7-3, the J call TRBJ2-2, with D possibly TRBD1 on 5 matching bases. The V and J ends lost 3 bases and 7 bases respectively, with 9 bases between them. The CDR3 runs 13 residues. From germline, CDR1 is SGHTA and CDR2 FQGTGA. Here the CDR3 DNA reads TGTGCCAGCAGCTTGGCCAGGGACGGGGAGCTGTTTTTT. This sequence encodes CASSLARDGELFF.

There are a few counts of this clone. V gene TRBV19 combines with J gene TRBJ1-2; a possible D gene is TRBD1 (5 bases). Germline-derived CDR1 and CDR2 are LNHDA and SQIVND (reference sequence). V was shortened by 7 bases and J by 8 bases, with 8 bases between the two germline ends. CDR3 size: 10 residues. The CDR3 spells CASKGAGYTF. DNA for the CDR3: TGTGCCAGTAAAGGGGCCGGCTACACCTTC.

The chain recombines TRBV4-3 with TRBJ2-1; 10 bases map to TRBD2. CDR1 is LGHNA and CDR2 is YSLEER in the germline V gene. The CDR3 has 19 amino acids. The trim removed 0 bases at V and 5 bases at J, leaving 13 bases unmatched. CDR3 in DNA: TGCGCCAGCAGCCAAGATCAGGCTAGCGGGGGCTTTGAGGACAATGAGCAGTTCTTC. As protein: CASSQDQASGGFEDNEQFF.

This chain links TRBV7-8 with TRBJ1-6; D ambiguous. This CDR3 is built from 15 residues. Trimming removed 1 base at V and 3 bases at J, with 7 bases between. Germline loops: CDR1 SGHVS, CDR2 FQNEAQ. The CDR3 DNA is TGTGCCAGCAGCTTAGTCCAGGTCTATAATTCACCCCTCCACTTT. This translates into CASSLVQVYNSPLHF.

V is TRBV5-1 and J is TRBJ1-3; 10 positions agree with TRBD1. CDR3 length: 17 amino acids. V shed 2 bases and J 3 bases; nucleotides not matched to a gene: 8. The germline gives CDR1 SGHRS, CDR2 YFSETQ. In DNA, the CDR3 is TGCGCCAGCAGCTTATATATGACAGGGGGCTTTGGAAACACCATATATTTT. It specifies CASSLYMTGGFGNTIYF.

The chain has TRBV11-2 and TRBJ1-2; TRBD1 might be the D (6 bases). This CDR3 spans 13 amino acids. The V gene lost 5 bases and the J gene lost 4 bases, with 11 bases spanning the gap. The germline V gene encodes CDR1 SGHAT and CDR2 FQNNGV. CDR3 residues: CASSRDRIYGYTF. For the CDR3, the DNA is TGTGCCAGCAGCCGTGACAGGATCTATGGCTACACCTTC.

Comments on this clone: At one boundary the junction diverges from the germline segment, which might be a read error. This chain connects TRBV6-6 to TRBJ2-7; 8 nucleotides align to TRBD1. The CDR3 has 14 amino acids. Germline CDR1 MNHNY, CDR2 SVGAGI (reference sequence). The CDR3 bases are TGTGCCAGCAGCTTGGACAGGGTTCTCTACGGGCAGTACTTC. Its protein is CASSLDRVLYGQYF.

This rearrangement joins TRBV6-4 to TRBJ2-3; D is perhaps TRBD2 (6 bases). The CDR3 is 16 amino acids. Trimming took 0 bases from V and 2 from J, leaving 12 bases between them. The V gene's germline CDR1 is MRHNA and CDR2 SNTAGT. The CDR3 region has the DNA TGTGCCAGCAGTGACTCTCCGGGGGTTCCCACAGATACGCAGTATTTT. This translates into CASSDSPGVPTDTQYF.